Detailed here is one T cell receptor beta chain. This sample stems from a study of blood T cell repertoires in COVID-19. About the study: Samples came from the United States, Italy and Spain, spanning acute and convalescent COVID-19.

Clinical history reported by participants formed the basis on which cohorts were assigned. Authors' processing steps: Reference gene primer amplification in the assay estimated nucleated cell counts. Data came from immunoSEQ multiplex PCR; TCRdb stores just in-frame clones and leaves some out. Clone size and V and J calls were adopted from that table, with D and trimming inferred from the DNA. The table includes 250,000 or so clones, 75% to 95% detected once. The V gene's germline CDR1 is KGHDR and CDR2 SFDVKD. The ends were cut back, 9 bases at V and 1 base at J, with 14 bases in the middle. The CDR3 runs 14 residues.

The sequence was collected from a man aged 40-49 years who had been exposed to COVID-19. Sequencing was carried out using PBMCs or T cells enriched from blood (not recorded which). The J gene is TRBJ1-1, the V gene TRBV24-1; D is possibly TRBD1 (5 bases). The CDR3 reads CATSAGEGNTEAFF. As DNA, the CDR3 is TGTGCCACCTCGGCGGGGGAAGGGAACACTGAAGCTTTCTTT.